This T cell receptor (beta chain) emerged from a study of OX40 agonist ivuxolimab in advanced cancers. Background on the whole study: The costimulatory receptor OX40 (CD134) was targeted by ivuxolimab, a fully human IgG2 agonistic monoclonal antibody. Intravenous ivuxolimab was administered to patients every 2 weeks at six dose levels: 0.01, 0.1, 0.3, 1.5, 3 and 10 mg/kg. In the dose-escalation cohort, 82.7% of patients were male, and the mean age was approximately 55 years, with a range of about 20 to 90. Of the approximately 50 dose-escalation patients, hepatocellular carcinoma was present in about 19, melanoma in some 15, renal cell carcinoma in 9 and head and neck cancer in 9. The paper reports the monotherapy dose-escalation portion (N of about 54 patients) of the phase I ivuxolimab trial. Peripheral TCRbeta sequencing aimed to test whether ivuxolimab altered TCR sequence diversity and caused clonal T-cell expansion. Prior anti-PD-1, anti-PD-L1 or anti-CTLA-4 therapy was permitted, and approximately 41% of dose-escalation patients had received checkpoint inhibitors. Three dose-escalation patients achieved partial responses, one with hepatocellular carcinoma and two with cutaneous melanoma. Summary of the overall study and its limitations: At doses of 0.1 to 3.0 mg/kg, clonal expansion of both CD4+ and CD8+ blood T cells was observed from baseline to week 6. After ivuxolimab, more expanded clones were found on average in CD8+ T cells than in CD4+ T cells. Low levels of normalized T-cell clonal expansion were also seen in some patients who did not respond. Which antigens the clonally expanded peripheral T cells were specific for was not determined. In partial responders in the 0.1-3.0 mg/kg groups, normalized peripheral clonal expansion was found to be among the lowest, especially among CD8+ T cells.

Patients with autoimmune disease history or receiving systemic immunosuppression were excluded from the trial. In every dose cohort, peripheral blood was drawn for TCR sequencing at baseline, cycle 4 day 1, and cycle 7 day 1. Samples came from an open-label, multicenter, first-in-human phase I dose-escalation trial of ivuxolimab. Adults with locally advanced or metastatic melanoma, renal cell carcinoma, hepatocellular carcinoma or head and neck squamous cell carcinoma were enrolled in the trial. Before TCR sequencing, CD4+ and CD8+ T cells were separately sorted from peripheral blood. Genomic DNA was extracted from sorted cells for sequencing of the TCRbeta CDR3 region. TCRbeta CDR3 regions were sequenced using the immunoSEQ Assay. In TCRdb, the immuneACCESS table is reduced to in-frame sequences with V and J assigned. These tables do not hold every clone; where another copy was compared, an unresolved V gene accounts for under half, and the others remain unexplained. This sample holds about 90,000 clones; around 90% were observed only once. The ten largest clones capture around 7% of the sample.

As concerns this clone: What this receptor recognizes is not known. Base-call qualities are not available, and no considerably larger clone is one nucleotide away.

The CDR3 numbers 14 residues from cysteine through phenylalanine. The sequence is cut down to CDR3 DNA, 42 bases in frame from base 1. Looking up the germline V gene yields CDR1 KGHSH and CDR2 LQKENI. V is reduced by 4 bases and J by 3 bases, leaving a spacing of 12 bases between them. This sequence uses TRBV18 and TRBJ2-5, with the D assignment possibly TRBD1 or TRBD2, given 5 matching bases for each. This TCR came from an adult with an advanced solid tumor such as melanoma, head and neck, liver or kidney cancer. The specimen comprised CD4+ or CD8+ T cells sorted from blood, sampled in a trial of the OX40 agonist ivuxolimab. The nucleotides are TGTGCCAGCTCACGCTCCGGGGCTGAAGAGACCCAGTACTTC. Translated, this gives CASSRSGAEETQYF.